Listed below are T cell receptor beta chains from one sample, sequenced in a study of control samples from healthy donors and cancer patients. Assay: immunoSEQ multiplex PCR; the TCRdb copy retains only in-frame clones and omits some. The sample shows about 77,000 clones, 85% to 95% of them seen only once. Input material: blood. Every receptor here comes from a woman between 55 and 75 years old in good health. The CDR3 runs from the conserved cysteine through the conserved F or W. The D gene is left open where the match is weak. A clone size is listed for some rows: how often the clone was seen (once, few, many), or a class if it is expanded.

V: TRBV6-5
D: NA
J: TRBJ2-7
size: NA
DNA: TGTGCCAGCAGTTACTCGCTTCAGGGTACCTACGAGCAGTACTTC
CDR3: CASSYSLQGTYEQYF

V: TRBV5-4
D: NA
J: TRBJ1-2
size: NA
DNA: TGTGCCAGCAGACAGTTAGGGGCCGACTATGGCTACACCTTC
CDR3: CASRQLGADYGYTF

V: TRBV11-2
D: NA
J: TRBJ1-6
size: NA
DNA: TGTGCCAGCAGCTTTGGGGGCGATTCACCCCTCCACTTT
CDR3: CASSFGGDSPLHF

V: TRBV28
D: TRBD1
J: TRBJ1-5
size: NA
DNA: TGTGCCAGCAGCCGAGACAGGGCCATGAGCAATCAGCCCCAGCATTTT
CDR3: CASSRDRAMSNQPQHF

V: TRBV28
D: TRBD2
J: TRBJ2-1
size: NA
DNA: TGTGCCAGCAGTGAGACGACTAGCGGGACCTACAATGAGCAGTTCTTC
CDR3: CASSETTSGTYNEQFF

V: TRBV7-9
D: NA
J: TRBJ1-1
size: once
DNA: TGTGCCAGCAGCTTACGGCAGACCACTGAAGCTTTCTTT
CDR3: CASSLRQTTEAFF

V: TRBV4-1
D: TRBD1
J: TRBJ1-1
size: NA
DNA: TGCGCCAGTAGCCCCTCGGACAGGGGACTGGTGAACACTGAAGCTTTCTTT
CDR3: CASSPSDRGLVNTEAFF

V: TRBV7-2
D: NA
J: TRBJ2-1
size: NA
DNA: TGTGCCAGCAGCTTAATGGGCAGTGCCTACAATGAGCAGTTCTTC
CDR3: CASSLMGSAYNEQFF

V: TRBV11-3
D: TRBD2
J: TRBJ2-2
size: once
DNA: TGTGCCAGCAGCATACGAGGACTAGGAATTGCCGGGGAGCTGTTTTTT
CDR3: CASSIRGLGIAGELFF

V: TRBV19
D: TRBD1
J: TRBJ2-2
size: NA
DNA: TGTGCCAGTAGTATAGTTCGAAACAGGGGGAGTAGAACCGGGGAGCTGTTTTTT
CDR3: CASSIVRNRGSRTGELFF

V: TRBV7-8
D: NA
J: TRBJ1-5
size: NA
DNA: TGTGCCAGCAGCCCCCCTGGATCCCAGCCCCAGCATTTT
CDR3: CASSPPGSQPQHF

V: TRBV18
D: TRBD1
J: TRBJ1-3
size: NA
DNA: TGTGCCAGCTCACCGACCAGGTCAGGGGGATCTGGAAACACCATATATTTT
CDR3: CASSPTRSGGSGNTIYF

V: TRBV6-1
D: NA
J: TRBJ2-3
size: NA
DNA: TGTGCCAGCAGTGGGGGTGGCGGGGTTAGCACAGATACGCAGTATTTT
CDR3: CASSGGGGVSTDTQYF

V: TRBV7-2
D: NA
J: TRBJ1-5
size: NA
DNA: TGTGCCAGCAGCTCGGGGATCCTCTCGCGTCAGCCCCAGCATTTT
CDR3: CASSSGILSRQPQHF

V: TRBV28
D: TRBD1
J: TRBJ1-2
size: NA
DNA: TGTGCCAGCAGCTCCCATTCAGGGGGGAGCTATGGCTACACCTTC
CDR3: CASSSHSGGSYGYTF

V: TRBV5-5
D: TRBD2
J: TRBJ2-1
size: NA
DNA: TGTGCCAGCAGACTCGGACTAGTCAATGAGCAGTTCTTC
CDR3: CASRLGLVNEQFF

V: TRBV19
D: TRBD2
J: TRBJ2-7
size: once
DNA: TGTGCCAGTAGTAGGACTAGCGGGAGCTCGGGGGAGCAGTACTTC
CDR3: CASSRTSGSSGEQYF

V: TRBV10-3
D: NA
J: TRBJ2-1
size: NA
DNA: TGTGCCATCAGTGGATCGGAGGGGGGTCGTAATGAGCAGTTCTTC
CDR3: CAISGSEGGRNEQFF

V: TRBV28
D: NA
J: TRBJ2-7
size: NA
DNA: TGTGCCAGCAGTTTTCGGGGGGAGCAGTACTTC
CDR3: CASSFRGEQYF

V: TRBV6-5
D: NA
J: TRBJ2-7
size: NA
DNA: TGTGCCAGCAGTTACAGCGGACCCCTTTACGAGCAGTACTTC
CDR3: CASSYSGPLYEQYF

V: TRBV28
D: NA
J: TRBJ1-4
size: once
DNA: TGTGCCAGCAGTTTGCCCGTCGGGAATGAAAAACTGTTTTTT
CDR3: CASSLPVGNEKLFF

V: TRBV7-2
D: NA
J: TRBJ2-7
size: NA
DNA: TGTGCCAGCAGCTTAAATACCCGGGGGCCAATCAACGAGCAGTACTTC
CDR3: CASSLNTRGPINEQYF

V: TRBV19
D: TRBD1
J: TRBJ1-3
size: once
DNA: TGTGCCAGTAGTATAGGGGAGGGACAGGGGGCTCACGGAAACACCATATATTTT
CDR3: CASSIGEGQGAHGNTIYF

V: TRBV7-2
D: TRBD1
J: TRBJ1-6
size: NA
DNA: TGTGCCAGCAGCCACGGGACAGGATATTCACCCCTCCACTTT
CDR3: CASSHGTGYSPLHF

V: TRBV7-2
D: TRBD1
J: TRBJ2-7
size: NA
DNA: TGTGCCAGCAGCTTGGGACAGGGGACCTACGAGCAGTACTTC
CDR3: CASSLGQGTYEQYF

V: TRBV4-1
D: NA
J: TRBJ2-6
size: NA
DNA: TGCGCCAGCAGCCAAGCAGGGTTCGGGGCCAACGTCCTGACTTTC
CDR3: CASSQAGFGANVLTF

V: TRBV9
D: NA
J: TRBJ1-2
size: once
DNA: TGTGCCAGCAGCGTTAACGAGGTCCTTGGCTACACCTTC
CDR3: CASSVNEVLGYTF

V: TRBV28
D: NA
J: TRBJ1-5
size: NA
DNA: TGTGCCAGCAGTTCAAACAGGAGAAGCAATCAGCCCCAGCATTTT
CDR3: CASSSNRRSNQPQHF

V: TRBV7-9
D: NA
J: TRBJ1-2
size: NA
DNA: TGTGCCAGCAGCTTTGAGAAAGGAAAGGGGTATGGCTACACCTTC
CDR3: CASSFEKGKGYGYTF

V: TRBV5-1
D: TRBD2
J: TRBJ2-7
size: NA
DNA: TGCGCCAGCAGCTTGGAAGGGACTAGCGGCTCCTACGAGCAGTACTTC
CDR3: CASSLEGTSGSYEQYF

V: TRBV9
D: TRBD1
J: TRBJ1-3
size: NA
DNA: TGTGCCAGCAGCGCGTTCCGGGACAGTGGAAACACCATATATTTT
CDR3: CASSAFRDSGNTIYF

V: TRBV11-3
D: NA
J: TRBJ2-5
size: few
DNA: TGTGCCAGCAGCTCGAGGGTTGAGGAGACCCAGTACTTC
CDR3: CASSSRVEETQYF

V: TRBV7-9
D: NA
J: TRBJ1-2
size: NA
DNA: TGTGCCAGCAGCTACTCGGACAGAGATGGCTACACCTTC
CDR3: CASSYSDRDGYTF

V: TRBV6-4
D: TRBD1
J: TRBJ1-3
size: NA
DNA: TGTGCCAGCCCCCCGAGGGACAGGGACCTCTCTGGAAACACCATATATTTT
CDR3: CASPPRDRDLSGNTIYF

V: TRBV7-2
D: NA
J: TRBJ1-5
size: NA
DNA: TGTGCCAGCAGCTTAAGAACAGGAACCAATCAGCCCCAGCATTTT
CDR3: CASSLRTGTNQPQHF

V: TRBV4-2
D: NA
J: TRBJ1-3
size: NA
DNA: TGTGCCGGCAGCCCCGGCTTGCCCTCTGGAAACACCATATATTTT
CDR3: CAGSPGLPSGNTIYF

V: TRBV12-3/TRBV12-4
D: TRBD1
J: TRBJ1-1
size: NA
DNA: TGTGCCAGCAGTGGTGACAGGGTCCCTGAAGCTTTCTTT
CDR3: CASSGDRVPEAFF

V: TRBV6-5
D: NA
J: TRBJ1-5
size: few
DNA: TGTGCCAGCGGAAACACCGGGGATCAGCCCCAGCATTTT
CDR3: CASGNTGDQPQHF

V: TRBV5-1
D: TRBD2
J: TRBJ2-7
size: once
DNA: TGCGCCAGCAGCTCTGCAGCGGGAGCGGCTTCCTACGAGCAGTACTTC
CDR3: CASSSAAGAASYEQYF

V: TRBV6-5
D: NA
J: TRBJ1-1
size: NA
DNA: TGTGCCAGCAGTTACAGGGGGTACACTGAAGCTTTCTTT
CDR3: CASSYRGYTEAFF

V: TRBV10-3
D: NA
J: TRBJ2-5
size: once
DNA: TGTGCCATCAGTGGAGGCGACAGCCAAGAGACCCAGTACTTC
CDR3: CAISGGDSQETQYF

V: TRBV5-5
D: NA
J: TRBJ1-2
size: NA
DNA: TGTGCCAGCAGCTTGAGAGGGTCCTATGGCTACACCTTC
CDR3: CASSLRGSYGYTF

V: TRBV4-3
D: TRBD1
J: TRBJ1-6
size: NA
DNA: TGCGCCAGCAGCCAGGTTCCCCCGGGACAGGGGAAATCACCCCTCCACTTT
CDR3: CASSQVPPGQGKSPLHF

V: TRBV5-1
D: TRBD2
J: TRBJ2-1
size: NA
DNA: TGCGCCAGCAGCCCCGGACTAGCGGAGGCGAGCTCCTACAATGAGCAGTTCTTC
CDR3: CASSPGLAEASSYNEQFF

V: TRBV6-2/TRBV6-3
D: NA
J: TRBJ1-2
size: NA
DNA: TGTGCCAGCAGTTCGGGACGGACCTATGGCTACACCTTC
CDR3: CASSSGRTYGYTF

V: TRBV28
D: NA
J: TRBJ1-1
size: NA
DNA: TGTGCCAGCATAAACGGAGGGGAGGCTGAAGCTTTCTTT
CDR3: CASINGGEAEAFF

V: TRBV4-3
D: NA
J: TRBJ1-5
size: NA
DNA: TGCGCCAGCAGCCAAGATATGGCAAATTATCAGCCCCAGCATTTT
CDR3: CASSQDMANYQPQHF

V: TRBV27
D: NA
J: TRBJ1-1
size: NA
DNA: TGTGCCAGCAGTTCCAACACCAGACAGAACACTGAAGCTTTCTTT
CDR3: CASSSNTRQNTEAFF

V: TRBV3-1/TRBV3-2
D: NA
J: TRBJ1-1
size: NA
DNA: TGTGCCAGCAGCCAAGCAGGGTCCGCCACTGAAGCTTTCTTT
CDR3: CASSQAGSATEAFF

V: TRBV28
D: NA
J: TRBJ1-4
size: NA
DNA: TGTGCCAGCAGTTCCAGGAAGGATAGTGAAAAACTGTTTTTT
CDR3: CASSSRKDSEKLFF

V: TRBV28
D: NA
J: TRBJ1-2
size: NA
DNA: TGTGCCAGCAGACGAGGCGCACAGGGTAATCGTGGCTACACCTTC
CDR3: CASRRGAQGNRGYTF